The source of this T cell receptor beta chain is a study of blood T cell repertoires in COVID-19 (dated by TCRdb to between 2020 and 2021). Looking at the study overall: Recovered participants in ImmuneRACE Cohort 3 were defined by two consecutive negative NP/OP PCR tests, clearance by a healthcare professional, or resolution of symptoms. Collaborator samples came from the United States, Italy and Spain and covered acute and convalescent phases of COVID-19. The prospective study material was composed of cDNA or gDNA derived from T cells, B-cell-depleted T cells, or PBMCs. Subjects who had been exposed to COVID-19, were actively infected with it, or had recovered from it provided the deeply sampled blood TCRbeta repertoires that made up the dataset. The repertoires were released in a freely available public database intended as a resource for research on the immune response to SARS-CoV-2. Samples came from the ongoing ImmuneRACE study (first 160 participants) plus 1,254 subjects from 6 global collaborators. Nearly every sample came with metadata listing a de-identified subject ID, COVID-19 status, age in years and sex. Where available, HLA class I and class II types were taken from metadata supplied by the sample provider and were not determined by assay-based typing.

With regard to this clone: Its antigen is currently not known. No much larger clone is present one base from it, and per-base qualities are unavailable.

The CDR3 spans 15 residues, from the cysteine through the phenylalanine. Of all the DNA, just the CDR3 is kept, 45 bases in frame from base 1. The V end loses 5 bases and the J end loses 0 bases, and a stretch of 11 bases separates them. Reading the germline V gene (reference sequence) gives CDR1 LNHDA and CDR2 SQIVND. TCRbeta CDR3 regions were amplified from genomic DNA using the immunoSEQ Assay, a bias-controlled multiplex PCR. The study's own analysis went as follows. Nucleated cell counts per sample were estimated from amplification of reference gene primers within the assay. To quantify the absolute abundance of each unique TCRbeta CDR3 rearrangement, sequence reads were collapsed and filtered. For each sample, productive Simpson clonality was calculated as the square root of Simpson's diversity index over productive rearrangements. TCRdb retrieved this table from immuneACCESS and kept in-frame rearrangements only. Not all clones are present; in checked studies, unresolved V genes account for under half, and no reason is known for the remainder. For V, J and clone size, that table is used; D and trimming come from the DNA. Present in this sample are under 400,000 clones, around 87% of which were seen just once. The ten largest clonotypes hold 1.9% of the sample.

Participants in the prospective study were enrolled through a virtual design, were aged about 18 to 90 years, and lived in approximately 25 United States geographic areas. In the prospective study, participants were assigned to cohorts based on the clinical history participants reported in a screening survey and a study questionnaire. Mobile phlebotomists in the prospective study collected whole blood, serum and a nasopharyngeal or oropharyngeal swab from every participant. Over a roughly 2-month period, participants in the prospective study had the option of providing additional blood draws and questionnaires. Before DNA extraction, blood samples from the prospective study were shipped at room temperature or frozen. What the work shows at the level of the full study, not this receptor alone: The amount of clinical and demographic metadata varied by source and participant and was provided uncurated.

The source is a man aged 40-55 years in a cohort exposed to, infected with or recovered from COVID-19 (not recorded which). The sequencing input was PBMCs or T cells enriched from blood (not recorded which). Rearrangement joined TRBV19 to TRBJ1-5; TRBD1 is possibly the D segment (5 matching bases). DNA sequence: TGTGCCAGTAGTGGAGGGGATTATAGCAATCAGCCCCAGCATTTT. This is translated as CASSGGDYSNQPQHF.